This T cell receptor beta chain was obtained from a study of T cells in Graves' hyperthyroidism and ophthalmopathy. Amplified regions were TCR beta CDR3 sequences from RNA transcripts. Using the HTBI primer set, a first-round RT-PCR was run on the TCR CDR3. TCRdb reanalysed the multiplex PCR reads using MiXCR and keeps one entry per CDR3 protein. The sample has 200,000 to 300,000 distinct CDR3 sequences, over 20% seen once. This clonotype has at least ten counts. Its antigen is undetermined. Overall study results and limits: The model anticipated ophthalmopathy a median about 7.1 months pre-onset.

This CDR3 region has 14 residues. Trimming stripped 2 bases from V and 8 bases from J, with 15 bases between. Germline V lookup: CDR1 MNHNS, CDR2 SASEGT. This rearrangement joins TRBV6-1 to TRBJ1-2, with a tentative D call TRBD1 (5 bases). The origin of this receptor is a woman aged 40 to 50 with Graves' ophthalmopathy. The source material was blood. DNA for the CDR3: TGTGCCAGCAGTGAAAGGAAAGGGGTAGGAGGCTACACCTTC. Translating it yields CASSERKGVGGYTF.